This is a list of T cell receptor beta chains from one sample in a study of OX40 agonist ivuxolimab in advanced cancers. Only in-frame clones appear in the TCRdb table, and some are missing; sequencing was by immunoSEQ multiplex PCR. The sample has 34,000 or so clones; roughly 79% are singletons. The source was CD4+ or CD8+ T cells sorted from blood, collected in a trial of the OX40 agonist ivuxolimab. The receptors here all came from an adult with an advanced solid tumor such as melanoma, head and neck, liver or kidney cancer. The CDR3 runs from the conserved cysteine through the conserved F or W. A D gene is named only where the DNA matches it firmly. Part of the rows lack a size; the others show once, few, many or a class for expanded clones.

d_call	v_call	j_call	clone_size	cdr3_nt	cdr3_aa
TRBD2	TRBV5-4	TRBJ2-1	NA	TGTGCCAGTCCCCCCCGGGGGGAGGCCTACAATGAGCAGTTCTTC	CASPPRGEAYNEQFF
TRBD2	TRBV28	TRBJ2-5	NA	TGTGCCAGCAGTTTAGGTTCTAGCGGGAGGGAGAAGACCCAGTACTTC	CASSLGSSGREKTQYF
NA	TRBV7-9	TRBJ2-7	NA	TGTGCCAGCAGCTTAGCGGGAGTCGAGCAGTACTTC	CASSLAGVEQYF
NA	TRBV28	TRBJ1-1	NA	TGTGCCAGCAGTTCAATCACTGAAGCTTTCTTT	CASSSITEAFF
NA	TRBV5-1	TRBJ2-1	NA	TGCGCCAGCAGCTTGTTCCAGAATGAGCAGTTCTTC	CASSLFQNEQFF
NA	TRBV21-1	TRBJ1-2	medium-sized	TGTGCCAGCAGCAAAGTTACCAGCGACCCCTTTCATGGCTACACCTTC	CASSKVTSDPFHGYTF
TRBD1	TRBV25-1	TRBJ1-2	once	TGTGCCAGCAGTGAAGATAGACAGGGTGGCGGCTACACCTTC	CASSEDRQGGGYTF
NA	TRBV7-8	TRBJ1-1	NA	TGTGCCAGCAGGACGCTTGGCGGGGTCGGGGCGAACACTGAAGCTTTCTTT	CASRTLGGVGANTEAFF
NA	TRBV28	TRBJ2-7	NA	TGTGCCAGCAAGAAAGGGACGATAACCGGGCAGTACTTC	CASKKGTITGQYF
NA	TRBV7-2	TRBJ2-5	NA	TGTGCCAGCAGCTTAGGGAGTTTGAGGGGGGCGGGGGAGACCCAGTACTTC	CASSLGSLRGAGETQYF
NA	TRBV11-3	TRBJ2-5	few	TGTGCCAGCAGCGAATTCGGGGCCCCTGAGACCCAGTACTTC	CASSEFGAPETQYF
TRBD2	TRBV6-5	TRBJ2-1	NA	TGTGCCAGCAGGGTCGAGCGGGGGTGGACGCAGTTCTTC	CASRVERGWTQFF
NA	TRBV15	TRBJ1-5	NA	TGTGCCACCAGCAGAGATGGGACTTTAAATCAGCCCCAGCATTTT	CATSRDGTLNQPQHF
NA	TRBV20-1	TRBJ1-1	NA	TGCAGTGCTAGATCCACAGGGCTAGCTTTCTTT	CSARSTGLAFF
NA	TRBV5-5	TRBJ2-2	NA	TGTGCCAGCACCTTAGGGGGACCCGGGGAGCTGTTTTTT	CASTLGGPGELFF
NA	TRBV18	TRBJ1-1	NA	TGTGCCAGCTCGCACGGGACGGGCCTCGGAACTGAAGCTTTCTTT	CASSHGTGLGTEAFF
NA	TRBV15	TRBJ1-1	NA	TGTGCCACCAGCAGGGACGGGAACACTGAAGCTTTCTTT	CATSRDGNTEAFF
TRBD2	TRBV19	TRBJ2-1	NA	TGTGCCAGTAGTATCCGGACTAGCGGTGTTAATGAGCAGTTCTTC	CASSIRTSGVNEQFF
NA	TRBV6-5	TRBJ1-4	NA	TGTGCCAGCAATCTACAGGACAATGAAAAACTGTTTTTT	CASNLQDNEKLFF
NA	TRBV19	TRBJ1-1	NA	TGTGCCAGTAGTATCCTGACAGGTGGTACGGCTGAAGCTTTCTTT	CASSILTGGTAEAFF
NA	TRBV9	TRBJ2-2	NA	TGTGCCAGCAGCGTAGTGAAAAGTTCAGGCACCGGGGAGCTGTTTTTT	CASSVVKSSGTGELFF
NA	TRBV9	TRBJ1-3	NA	TGTGCCAGCAGCGTAGAAATAACAGGAAACACCATATATTTT	CASSVEITGNTIYF